This section outlines one TCR beta chain sequence together with its context. What it binds is not known. The sample comes from a study of graft-versus-host responses after intestinal transplantation. Whole-study results and caveats: In patients with graft-donor T cell macrochimerism, allograft graft-versus-host to host-versus-graft clonal ratios were high.

Assay used: immunoSEQ multiplex PCR; TCRdb lists only in-frame clones, some missing. The sample consists of 98,000 or so clones, around 86% of them appearing once. V lost 0 bases to trimming and J lost 5 bases; unmatched junction nucleotides: 2. The CDR3 totals 15 residues. Germline V gene sequence: CDR1 SGHNT, CDR2 YENEEA. The rearrangement uses TRBV11-3 and TRBJ2-1; 9 nucleotides match TRBD1. The sample here was PBMCs, taken 255 days after intestinal transplant. This receptor was taken from a human patient who received an intestinal transplant, so some T cells may come from the graft donor. The CDR3 coding sequence is TGTGCCAGCAGCTTAGATGGACAGGGGCACAATGAGCAGTTCTTC. As protein: CASSLDGQGHNEQFF.